This is a list of T cell receptor beta chains from one sample in a study of T cell responses to AZD1222 COVID-19 vaccine. Using immunoSEQ multiplex PCR, the repertoire was profiled, and TCRdb retains in-frame clones only, with some absent. The table records tens of thousands of clones, 88% of them present only once. The sample here was peripheral blood, taken 28 days after the second dose of the MenACWY control vaccine. These receptors were obtained from an adult who received the MenACWY meningococcal vaccine as a control. Each CDR3 is given with its conserved first and last residue. Fields, in order: V gene, J gene, clone size, CDR3 length, D gene, CDR3 protein, CDR3 DNA. D genes are given only for firm matches. The listing skips clone size in some rows; elsewhere it reads once, few, many or a size class.

>TRBV15|TRBJ1-1|-|14|TRBD1
CATSREGTGREAFF
TGTGCCACCAGCAGAGAAGGGACAGGCCGTGAAGCTTTCTTT
>TRBV7-2|TRBJ2-7|-|14|-
CASSLDGNSYEQYF
TGTGCCAGCAGCTTGGACGGAAACTCCTACGAGCAGTACTTC
>TRBV27|TRBJ2-3|-|14|-
CASTWGHLTDTQYF
TGTGCCAGCACCTGGGGGCACCTCACAGATACGCAGTATTTT
>TRBV6-2/TRBV6-3|TRBJ1-1|-|12|TRBD1
CASSNWDREAFF
TGTGCCAGCAGTAACTGGGACAGAGAAGCTTTCTTT
>TRBV6-5|TRBJ1-2|-|12|-
CASRAVGYGYTF
TGTGCCAGCAGGGCGGTAGGCTATGGCTACACCTTC
>TRBV18|TRBJ1-6|-|15|-
CASCPEGGLGSPLHF
TGTGCCAGCTGCCCTGAGGGGGGGCTAGGTTCACCCCTCCACTTT
>TRBV4-2|TRBJ1-5|-|14|-
CASSQSTSNQPQHF
TGTGCCAGCAGCCAATCTACGAGCAATCAGCCCCAGCATTTT
>TRBV2|TRBJ1-2|-|13|-
CASSERVPQGYTF
TGTGCCAGCAGTGAACGGGTTCCCCAGGGCTACACCTTC
>TRBV4-1|TRBJ1-5|-|16|TRBD1
CASSQGPDRANQPQHF
TGCGCCAGCAGCCAAGGGCCGGACAGGGCCAATCAGCCCCAGCATTTT
>TRBV9|TRBJ2-1|-|15|TRBD2
CASSRLAGGPDEQFF
TGTGCCAGCAGCAGGTTAGCGGGGGGGCCCGATGAGCAGTTCTTC
>TRBV6-2/TRBV6-3|TRBJ1-5|-|14|-
CASSYVAANQPQHF
TGTGCCAGCAGTTACGTGGCAGCCAATCAGCCCCAGCATTTT
>TRBV15|TRBJ1-6|-|15|TRBD1
CATRATGTGDSPLHF
TGTGCCACCAGGGCAACCGGGACAGGGGACTCACCCCTCCACTTT
>TRBV28|TRBJ2-2|-|15|TRBD1
CASRRTGYNTGELFF
TGTGCCAGCAGGCGGACAGGGTATAACACCGGGGAGCTGTTTTTT
>TRBV5-4|TRBJ2-7|-|16|TRBD1
CASSRDPRTGTYEQYF
TGTGCCAGCAGTCGGGATCCCCGGACAGGGACCTACGAGCAGTACTTC
>TRBV2|TRBJ2-5|-|14|TRBD2
CASRANSGVETQYF
TGTGCCAGCAGAGCTAATAGCGGGGTAGAGACCCAGTACTTC
>TRBV15|TRBJ1-2|-|13|-
CATSRAEGYGYTF
TGTGCCACCAGCAGGGCGGAGGGTTATGGCTACACCTTC
>TRBV10-1|TRBJ2-7|-|14|-
CASRRDISSYEQYF
TGCGCCAGCCGACGGGACATTAGCTCCTACGAGCAGTACTTC
>TRBV14|TRBJ2-3|once|18|-
CASSQEEQVLWGTDTQYF
TGTGCCAGCAGCCAAGAGGAACAGGTCCTTTGGGGGACAGATACGCAGTATTTT
>TRBV12-5|TRBJ1-2|-|17|-
CASGLVSRAQRDYGYTF
TGTGCTAGTGGTTTGGTATCGAGGGCTCAGAGAGACTATGGCTACACCTTC
>TRBV6-5|TRBJ2-7|once|16|-
CASSYSGGLSSYEQYF
TGTGCCAGCAGTTACTCGGGCGGACTGAGCTCCTACGAGCAGTACTTC
>TRBV29-1|TRBJ1-2|-|12|-
CSVEDLENGYTF
TGCAGCGTTGAAGATCTTGAGAATGGCTACACCTTC
>TRBV3-1/TRBV3-2|TRBJ2-7|-|16|-
CASSRDHGGSSYEQYF
TGTGCCAGCAGCCGAGACCACGGGGGCAGCTCCTACGAGCAGTACTTC
>TRBV7-8|TRBJ2-7|-|16|-
CASSPHLGGGLGEQYF
TGTGCCAGCAGCCCCCATCTCGGGGGTGGGCTAGGTGAGCAGTACTTC
>TRBV5-1|TRBJ2-3|once|19|TRBD2
CASSLGLAGGSFRTDTQYF
TGCGCCAGCAGCTTAGGACTAGCGGGAGGGTCTTTTAGGACAGATACGCAGTATTTT
>TRBV30|TRBJ1-3|few|15|-
CAWSVGISSGNTIYF
TGTGCCTGGAGTGTTGGGATTAGCTCTGGAAACACCATATATTTT
>TRBV6-5|TRBJ1-2|-|12|-
CASSYNEGSYTF
TGTGCCAGCAGTTATAACGAGGGAAGCTACACCTTC
>TRBV30|TRBJ1-2|few|14|-
CAWSAGMPNYGYTF
TGTGCCTGGAGTGCAGGGATGCCTAACTATGGCTACACCTTC
>TRBV28|TRBJ2-7|once|12|-
CASRKPVYEQYF
TGTGCCAGCAGGAAACCGGTCTACGAGCAGTACTTC
>TRBV30|TRBJ1-2|-|14|-
CAWTSTPDSAGYTF
TGTGCCTGGACCTCCACACCCGACAGCGCGGGCTACACCTTC